This T cell receptor beta chain emerged from a study of cytomegalovirus exposure and HLA in healthy donors. This CDR3 is built from 14 residues. Germline V gene data show CDR1 as MDHEN and CDR2 as SYDVKM. The ends were cut back, 2 bases at V and 1 base at J, with 6 bases in the middle. As regards this clone: Its specificity is unknown.

General study findings and limits: A further, later analysis showed that HLA-associated TCR beta chains (compared with equally common others) were more clonally expanded.

Both 60 Vbeta primers and 13 Jbeta primers went into the PCR. Repertoires were generated with immunoSEQ multiplex PCR, while TCRdb's copy carries only in-frame clones and drops some. The sample yields about 94,000 clones, approximately 76% seen once. The specimen sequenced was PBMCs. The source is a male donor in good health and CMV-seronegative. The chain recombines TRBV28 with TRBJ1-3; D unresolved. In DNA, the CDR3 is TGTGCCAGCAGTTTAAGCAAATCTGGAAACACCATATATTTT. Translation: CASSLSKSGNTIYF.